Below, 15 T cell receptor beta chains from the same sample are listed, as sequenced in a study of blood T cell repertoires in COVID-19. Sequenced by immunoSEQ multiplex PCR; TCRdb stores in-frame clones only, minus some. Here the sample spans fewer than 450,000 clones, around 89% being singletons. What was sequenced was peripheral blood. The receptors stem from a woman aged 50 to 60 with COVID-19, enrolled during active disease.

This chain uses TRBV25-1 with TRBJ1-2; D possibly corresponds to TRBD1 (6 bases). From germline, CDR1 is MGHDK and CDR2 SYGVNS. This CDR3 is built from 13 residues. With 2 bases removed from V and 6 bases from J, the gap between germline ends came to 10 bases. The CDR3 sequence: CASSEPDRNGYTF. The DNA for the CDR3 is TGTGCCAGCAGTGAACCCGACAGGAATGGCTACACCTTC.

V is TRBV4-1 and J is TRBJ1-2, with D possibly being TRBD1 (5 bases). This CDR3 has 18 amino acids. CDR1 is MGHRA and CDR2 is YSYEKL in the germline V gene. Trimming removed 2 bases from V and 1 base from J, with 20 bases in between. CDR3: CASSQSPAGGVVNYGYTF. CDR3 bases: TGCGCCAGCAGCCAAAGCCCGGCGGGGGGGGTGGTTAACTATGGCTACACCTTC.

The genes are TRBV27 and TRBJ2-7; no reliable D call. Trimming removed 0 bases at V and 2 bases at J, with 5 bases between. In germline, CDR1 is MNHEY, CDR2 SMNVEV (reference sequence). This CDR3 is built from 13 residues. CDR3 sequence reads: CASSLSGPYEQYF. CDR3 DNA sequence: TGTGCCAGCAGTTTATCGGGCCCCTACGAGCAGTACTTC.

The chain recombines TRBV6-5 with TRBJ1-4; TRBD1 aligns across 7 bases. This CDR3 comprises 13 residues. Germline trimming cut 4 bases from V and 9 bases from J; bases unmatched to any gene: 5. Looked up from germline, CDR1 is MNHEY and CDR2 is SVGAGI. The CDR3 coding sequence is TGTGCCAGCAGTTGGGGGACAGCCCAAAAACTGTTTTTT. This gives the protein CASSWGTAQKLFF.

V is TRBV10-1 and J is TRBJ2-3, with 7 nucleotides matching TRBD2. The CDR3 spans 17 residues. CDR1 WNHNN and CDR2 SYGVQD come from the germline V gene (reference sequence). Losses at the gene ends were 6 bases for V and 0 bases for J; bases not matched to a gene: 12. CDR3 in amino acids: CASRDPWASGSTDTQYF. DNA of the CDR3: TGCGCCAGCAGGGATCCCTGGGCTAGCGGTAGCACAGATACGCAGTATTTT.

V is TRBV21-1 and J is TRBJ2-3; TRBD2, the table's D call, was not compared with the DNA. TRBV21-1 is a recognized pseudogene. There are 14 residues in the CDR3. The CDR3 DNA is TGTGCCAGCACCGTAGCGGGGGATACAGATACGCAGTATTTT. Its protein is CASTVAGDTDTQYF.

The V and J genes are TRBV6-5 and TRBJ2-3, with a possible D match to TRBD2 (7 bases). Trimming took off 2 bases at V and 5 bases at J, with 14 bases between the two ends. Germline values: CDR1 MNHEY, CDR2 SVGAGI. There are 15 residues in the CDR3. CDR3 amino acids: CASSYLGGGGDTQYF. The CDR3 nucleotides are TGTGCCAGCAGTTACCTAGGGGGGGGAGGAGATACGCAGTATTTT.

The gene calls are TRBV24-1 and TRBJ1-1, with 9 bases identical to TRBD1. The CDR3 has 15 amino acids. J was trimmed by 3 bases and V by 5 bases; bases with no gene match: 6. Per the germline V gene, CDR1 is KGHDR and CDR2 is SFDVKD. The CDR3 DNA follows: TGTGCCACCAGTGGGAGGACAGGGGCGTACACTGAAGCTTTCTTT. Its translation: CATSGRTGAYTEAFF.

The J gene is TRBJ1-2, the V gene TRBV30; D is undetermined. The germline V gene encodes CDR1 GTSNPN and CDR2 SVGIG (reference sequence). The CDR3 is made up of 12 amino acids. V was pared by 7 bases and J by 4 bases, with 13 bases between. The CDR3 DNA reads as TGTGCCTCTTCGTCGGGATTCTATGGCTACACCTTC. This sequence encodes CASSSGFYGYTF.

CDR3 sequence reads: CASSLRRFYEQYF. The CDR3, as DNA: TGTGCCAGCAGCCTCCGCAGGTTTTACGAGCAGTACTTC. This sequence joins TRBV3-1 (or the pseudogene TRBV3-2) and TRBJ2-7; D gene ambiguous. V lost 4 bases, J lost 4 bases, and 11 bases lay in between. Germline CDR1 and CDR2: LGHDT and YNNKEL (reference sequence). The CDR3 has 13 amino acids.

This chain connects TRBV5-1 to TRBJ2-1, with 13 bases fitting TRBD2. The CDR3 is 17 amino acids. V lost 4 bases to trimming and J lost 5 bases; unmatched junction nucleotides: 9. CDR1 is SGHRS, CDR2 YFSETQ, per germline. CDR3 residues: CASSTRLAGGPNNEQFF. The CDR3 nucleotides are TGCGCCAGCAGCACACGACTAGCGGGGGGCCCGAACAATGAGCAGTTCTTC.

This chain joins TRBV28 and TRBJ1-5; unclear D gene. Trimming shortened V by 5 bases and J by 7 bases, and 9 bases separated the two germline ends. The germline V gene has CDR1 MDHEN and CDR2 SYDVKM. This CDR3 has 12 amino acids. The DNA of the CDR3 is TGTGCCAGCAGTCCCGAGGGACAGCCCCAGCATTTT. It is translated as CASSPEGQPQHF.

This clone was recorded once. This chain links TRBV30 with TRBJ1-2; TRBD1 matches 9 bases. Germline lookup yields CDR1 GTSNPN and CDR2 SVGIG (reference sequence). The V gene end was trimmed by 3 bases and the J gene end by 4 bases; junction bases not matched to a gene: 6. The CDR3 spans 14 residues. In DNA, the CDR3 is TGTGCCTGGAGCGTGGACAGGGGAGGCTATGGCTACACCTTC. It specifies CAWSVDRGGYGYTF.

The chain has TRBV2 and TRBJ1-5; no definite D call. The ends were cut back, 4 bases at V and 0 bases at J, with 7 bases in the middle. CDR1 SNHLY and CDR2 FYNNEI come from the germline V gene. The length of the CDR3 is 14 residues. The CDR3 spells CASSGEVSNQPQHF. The CDR3 DNA reads as TGTGCCAGCAGTGGGGAGGTTAGCAATCAGCCCCAGCATTTT.

This chain connects TRBV12-3 or TRBV12-4 to TRBJ1-1; no definite D call. This CDR3 has 13 amino acids. The V end was cut by 3 bases, the J end by 0 bases, with 5 bases between. The CDR3 DNA follows: TGTGCCAGCAGTTTGCAGTTGAACACTGAAGCTTTCTTT. It translates to CASSLQLNTEAFF.